Presented here are 26 T cell receptor beta chains from one specimen sequenced in a study of identical twins (TCRdb year 2016). The library was prepared using 5' RACE. Sequencing relied on an Illumina HiSeq 2000. TCRdb reworked the public reads: Q25 trimming with fastp, MiXCR clone assembly, productive beta chains retained. Rows with one shared CDR3 protein collapse into an entry with the most common genes and DNA. This sample is represented by fewer than 250,000 distinct CDR3 sequences; 9.4% of them were singletons. Roughly 5% of the sample goes to the ten largest clones. Material for sequencing was memory (CD45RO+) T cells sorted from blood. What this sample's cell subset or site label stands for: CD45RO+ enriched T cells. Receptor source: a woman between 18 and 29 years old in good health.

This chain uses TRBV28 with TRBJ1-2, with D possibly being TRBD1 (6 bases). V was trimmed by 6 bases and J by 12 bases, leaving 20 bases between them. This CDR3 is 13 amino acids long. Germline CDR1 MDHEN, CDR2 SYDVKM. The chain's CDR3 is CASRDSGTSPHTF. The CDR3 coding sequence is TGTGCCAGCAGAGATTCGGGGACAAGCCCACACACCTTC.

The chain carries TRBV10-3 and TRBJ2-4; D is perhaps TRBD2 (6 bases). Trimming cost V 3 bases and J 2 bases, with 14 bases left between them. Germline V gene lookup returns CDR1 ENHRY and CDR2 SYGVKD. CDR3 length equals 16 residues. The DNA for the CDR3 is TGTGCCATCAGTGACGGGGGAGATGTGTCCAAAAACATTCAGTACTTC. Its protein product is CAISDGGDVSKNIQYF.

Ten or more counts support this clonotype. J is TRBJ2-3 and V is TRBV5-1, with 14 bases fitting TRBD2. The germline CDR1 and CDR2 sequences are SGHRS and YFSETQ. V was pared by 4 bases and J by 4 bases, with 5 bases of the junction left unmatched. CDR3 length equals 16 residues. Here the CDR3 reads CASSPGLAGESDTQYF. CDR3 coding DNA: TGCGCCAGCAGCCCGGGACTAGCGGGAGAATCAGATACGCAGTATTTT.

The chain recombines TRBV5-1 with TRBJ2-5; D is possibly TRBD2 (6 bases). The V end lost 0 bases, the J end lost 5 bases, and 14 bases lay between the germline ends. Germline V CDR1 and CDR2: SGHRS, YFSETQ. The CDR3 length is 15 residues. The CDR3 region has the DNA TGCGCCAGCAGCTTGGCTCTTGGAGGGATGGAGACCCAGTACTTC. Encoded protein: CASSLALGGMETQYF.

This clonotype was recorded at least ten times. The chain is built from TRBV27 and TRBJ2-7, with D unresolved. Germline V lookup: CDR1 MNHEY, CDR2 SMNVEV (reference sequence). The CDR3 extends over 13 amino acids. Trimming stripped 3 bases from V and 1 base from J, with 7 bases between. The CDR3 bases are TGTGCCAGCAGTTTCTCCCCTTCCTACGAGCAGTACTTC. This encodes CASSFSPSYEQYF.

This clonotype showed up just a few times. This rearrangement joins TRBV20-1 to TRBJ2-7; TRBD2 might be the D (5 bases). The CDR3 sequence is 13 residues long. The V gene's germline CDR1 is DFQATT and CDR2 SNEGSKA (reference sequence). V was pared by 3 bases and J by 0 bases, with 9 bases between. In DNA form, the CDR3 reads TGCAGTGCTAGCGGGATCCCCTCCTACGAGCAGTACTTC. It translates to CSASGIPSYEQYF.

The table lists this clonotype with a few counts. This chain joins TRBV6-1 and TRBJ1-3; D call uncertain. CDR3 length: 15 residues. Germline loops: CDR1 MNHNS, CDR2 SASEGT. V was pared by 7 bases and J by 0 bases, with 13 bases between. The CDR3 here is CASTDHANSGNTIYF. CDR3 nucleotides: TGTGCCAGCACGGACCACGCCAACTCTGGAAACACCATATATTTT.

This clonotype was counted between two and nine times. The rearrangement links TRBV29-1 to TRBJ2-3; D remains unclear. CDR1 and CDR2 from the germline V gene are SQVTM and ANQGSEA. V was shortened by 7 bases and J by 4 bases, with 12 bases between the two germline ends. The CDR3 has 12 amino acids. The CDR3 spells CSAPHTADTQYF. The CDR3 coding sequence is TGCAGCGCCCCACACACAGCAGATACGCAGTATTTT.

The chain links TRBV5-6 to TRBJ1-1, with D perhaps TRBD1 (6 bases). The CDR3 contains 14 residues. V lost 2 bases to trimming and J lost 3 bases, with 11 bases between them. Germline V gene lookup returns CDR1 SGHDT and CDR2 YYEEEE. The DNA for the CDR3 is TGTGCCAGCAGCTTTCAGGGGATAGACACTGAAGCTTTCTTT. Translating gives CASSFQGIDTEAFF.

This clonotype was seen more than once but under ten times. The rearrangement joins TRBV20-1 to TRBJ1-1; possibly TRBD1 for D (6 bases). V lost 3 bases and J lost 8, with 16 bases in between. The CDR3 has 13 residues. CDR1 is DFQATT, CDR2 SNEGSKA, per germline (reference sequence). The CDR3 region is CSASTGARYEAFF. CDR3 in DNA: TGCAGTGCTAGTACGGGGGCGAGATACGAAGCTTTCTTT.

This clonotype was counted a few times. The gene calls are TRBV9 and TRBJ2-3; 13 positions match TRBD2. Trimming cost V 3 bases and J 2 bases; bases outside gene matches: 3. CDR3 length: 16 amino acids. Germline assignment: CDR1 SGDLS and CDR2 YYNGEE. The CDR3 nucleotides read TGTGCCAGCAGCGGTGGGACTAGCGGGGTCACAGATACGCAGTATTTT. Translation: CASSGGTSGVTDTQYF. Full variable domain (outside the CDR3, taken from reference TRBV9 and TRBJ2-3): DSGVTQTPKHLITATGQRVTLRCSPRSGDLSVYWYQQSLDQGLQFLIQYYNGEERAKGNILERFSAQQFPDLHSELNLSSLELGDSALYFCASSGGTSGVTDTQYFGPGTRLTVL.

This clonotype was counted ten times or more. CDR3 nucleotide sequence: TGTGCCAGCAGCCGCGATGGGGGCGGCTATGGCTACACCTTC. As protein: CASSRDGGGYGYTF. The chain is built from TRBV7-2 and TRBJ1-2; tentative D call: TRBD1 (6 bases). The CDR3 is made up of 14 amino acids. V was shortened by 5 bases and J by 4 bases, with 14 bases between the two germline ends. Germline CDR1 SGHTA, CDR2 FQGNSA.

The genes are TRBV18 and TRBJ2-3; D is perhaps TRBD1 (6 bases). CDR1 is KGHSH, CDR2 LQKENI, per germline. CDR3 length equals 15 residues. Trimming cost V 3 bases and J 3 bases, with 13 bases left between them. CDR3 DNA: TGTGCCAGCTCACCTGAGGGGCAGGGGACAGATACGCAGTATTTT. This encodes CASSPEGQGTDTQYF.

This clonotype was found many times. This chain joins TRBV20-1 and TRBJ2-1; D possibly corresponds to TRBD2 (6 bases). The CDR3 has 14 residues. The V gene lost 6 bases and the J gene lost 0 bases, with 12 bases spanning the gap. Per the germline V gene, CDR1 is DFQATT and CDR2 is SNEGSKA (reference sequence). The CDR3 nucleotides are TGCAGTGCGCCGGGACTGGGCTCCTACAATGAGCAGTTCTTC. Protein sequence: CSAPGLGSYNEQFF.

This clonotype has at least ten counts. The V gene is TRBV5-1, the J gene TRBJ2-4, with unresolved D. Germline CDR1 and CDR2: SGHRS and YFSETQ. V lost 4 bases to trimming and J lost 0 bases, with 14 bases between them. The CDR3 spans 16 residues. CDR3 coding DNA: TGCGCCAGCAGCCCCGGGCAGGCTCTAGCCAAAAACATTCAGTACTTC. It encodes CASSPGQALAKNIQYF.

Details on this clonotype: The junction and the germline gene differ at one end; a read error may be behind it. V usage is TRBV20-1 and J usage is TRBJ2-4; TRBD1 or TRBD2 may be the D gene (7 bases each). The CDR3 is 17 amino acids. Germline V gene lookup returns CDR1 DFQATT and CDR2 SNEGSKA (reference sequence). The CDR3 sequence: CCARDPGRGRGKNIQYF. DNA of the CDR3: TGCTGTGCTAGAGACCCCGGCAGGGGGAGGGGCAAAAACATTCAGTACTTC.

The genes are TRBV10-3 and TRBJ2-2, with unresolved D. Germline CDR1 reads ENHRY; CDR2 reads SYGVKD. Trimming stripped 4 bases from V and 0 bases from J, with 6 bases between. There are 14 residues in the CDR3. The CDR3 reads CAISGQANTGELFF. For the CDR3, the DNA is TGTGCCATCAGTGGTCAAGCGAACACCGGGGAGCTGTTTTTT.

The chain employs TRBV5-1 and TRBJ2-1; 8 bases match TRBD1. Germline CDR1 reads SGHRS; CDR2 reads YFSETQ. The CDR3 totals 15 residues. V trimming: 0 bases; J trimming: 6 bases; junction bases outside the gene matches: 5. The CDR3, as DNA: TGCGCCAGCAGCTTGGGTTTCACAGGGGGCAATGAGCAGTTCTTC. This codes for CASSLGFTGGNEQFF.

This clonotype was observed a few times. The V call is TRBV27, the J call TRBJ2-7; 8 positions agree with TRBD1. This CDR3 comprises 14 residues. The junction had 6 bases not matched to a gene; V was cut back by 6 bases and J by 2 bases. The germline CDR1 and CDR2 sequences are MNHEY and SMNVEV (reference sequence). The CDR3 sequence is CASSPQGVTYEQYF. The CDR3 nucleotides read TGTGCCAGCAGCCCACAGGGGGTCACCTACGAGCAGTACTTC.

V and J are TRBV3-1 and TRBJ1-3; D is undetermined. There are 14 residues in the CDR3. The V end was cut by 7 bases, the J end by 0 bases, with 10 bases between. Germline CDR1 is LGHDT and CDR2 is YNNKEL (reference sequence). The CDR3 sequence is CASTQAYSGNTIYF. Here the CDR3 DNA reads TGTGCCAGCACCCAGGCCTACTCTGGAAACACCATATATTTT.

This clonotype was detected only a few times. This rearrangement joins TRBV7-9 to TRBJ2-1, with 7 nucleotides matching TRBD2. The trim removed 3 bases at V and 5 bases at J, leaving 4 bases unmatched. Germline V gene sequence: CDR1 SEHNR, CDR2 FQNEAQ (reference sequence). The CDR3 consists of 14 residues. The CDR3 loop is CASSFTSVHNEQFF. For the CDR3, the DNA is TGTGCCAGCAGCTTTACTAGCGTACACAATGAGCAGTTCTTC.

The chain couples TRBV19 to TRBJ2-1; 10 bases fit TRBD2. From germline, CDR1 is LNHDA and CDR2 SQIVND (reference sequence). The CDR3 loop spans 18 amino acids. V lost 7 bases, J lost 7 bases, and 19 bases stayed unmatched. CDR3 DNA sequence: TGTGCCAGTAAGCCTAGCGGGAGAGTTGGTAAAGGTGGGAATGAGCAGTTCTTC. Protein: CASKPSGRVGKGGNEQFF.

This clonotype was found a few times. This sequence joins TRBV14 and TRBJ1-4; no definite D call. Germline assignment: CDR1 SGHDN and CDR2 FVKESK. The CDR3 is 15 residues long. Between the trimmed V and J ends, which lost 0 bases and 7 bases, there was a span of 12 bases. DNA of the CDR3: TGTGCCAGCAGCCAAGATGAGGATTACCGTGAAAAACTGTTTTTT. Its translation is CASSQDEDYREKLFF. Complete variable domain (other parts from reference TRBV14 and TRBJ1-4): EAGVTQFPSHSVIEKGQTVTLRCDPISGHDNLYWYRRVMGKEIKFLLHFVKESKQDESGMPNNRFLAERTGGTYSTLKVQPAELEDSGVYFCASSQDEDYREKLFFGSGTQLSVL.

This clonotype was found a few times. This sequence joins TRBV5-4 and TRBJ2-7, with TRBD2 matching 10 bases. The CDR3 length is 15 residues. Germline V gene lookup returns CDR1 SGHNT and CDR2 YYREEE (reference sequence). Trimming took 4 bases from V and 3 from J; bases not matched to a gene: 7. Here the CDR3 DNA reads TGTGCCAGCAGCGCCCCCGGGACTAGCGTCTACGAGCAGTACTTC. Translating it yields CASSAPGTSVYEQYF.

In this sample, this clonotype turned up many times. The CDR3 DNA follows: TGTGCCAGCAGCTTAGCACTGAACACTGAAGCTTTCTTT. Protein product: CASSLALNTEAFF. V usage is TRBV11-2 and J usage is TRBJ1-1; D remains ambiguous. Germline V lookup: CDR1 SGHAT, CDR2 FQNNGV. V dropped 1 base and J dropped 0 bases, with 3 bases sitting between them. This CDR3 contains 13 residues.

In its sample, this clonotype was seen a few times. This chain uses TRBV20-1 with TRBJ2-7; 9 bases align to TRBD1. The CDR3 spans 13 residues. Unmatched junction bases numbered 7, after V lost 6 bases and J lost 4 bases. The V gene's germline CDR1 is DFQATT and CDR2 SNEGSKA (reference sequence). The CDR3 DNA sequence: TGCAGTGCACCGGGACAGGGCGGGTACGAGCAGTACTTC. Protein sequence: CSAPGQGGYEQYF.